This passage covers 24 T cell receptor beta chains from one sample sequenced in a study of shared clonotypes between healthy human individuals. Clones were sequenced by immunoSEQ multiplex PCR, and TCRdb holds only the in-frame ones, with some missing. The top ten clones hold 34% of a sample with 650,000 to 700,000 clones, about 90% of them seen once. Sequencing input: memory CD8+ T cells from PBMCs. Subset denoted: CD45RO+ cells pooled with CCR7-negative TemRA cells. The receptors here all came from a man aged 18 to 29 in good health. Some clones in this sample may be carry-over from other donors' samples.

In DNA form, the CDR3 reads TGTGCCAGCAGCCCGACTAGCGGGAGGGCCTGGGGTGAGCAGTTCTTC. Its protein is CASSPTSGRAWGEQFF. The rearrangement joins TRBV7-9 to TRBJ2-1; TRBD2 agrees at 14 bases. The CDR3 totals 16 residues. The trim removed 5 bases at V and 9 bases at J, leaving 9 bases unmatched. The germline V gene encodes CDR1 SEHNR and CDR2 FQNEAQ (reference sequence). Combining the CDR3 with reference TRBV7-9 and TRBJ2-1 gives the whole variable domain DTGVSQNPRHKITKRGQNVTFRCDPISEHNRLYWYRQTLGQGPEFLTYFQNEAQLEKSRLLSDRFSAERPKGSFSTLEIQRTEQGDSAMYLCASSPTSGRAWGEQFFGPGTRLTVL.

This clone was detected a few times. CDR3 sequence (DNA): TGCAGCGTTGCGGACAGAGGGACCATATATTTT. Encoded protein: CSVADRGTIYF. The chain combines TRBV29-1 with TRBJ1-3; possible D gene TRBD1, 6 bases. Trimming cost V 4 bases and J 10 bases, with 11 bases left between them. This CDR3 has 11 residues. Germline V gene lookup returns CDR1 SQVTM and CDR2 ANQGSEA.

This chain uses TRBV4-3 with TRBJ2-3; 9 bases fit TRBD2. This CDR3 has 16 amino acids. Germline V gives CDR1 LGHNA, CDR2 YSLEER. V shed 3 bases and J 8 bases; nucleotides not matched to a gene: 12. CDR3 amino acids: CASSHRLAGADGTQYF. CDR3 nucleotides: TGCGCCAGCAGCCACCGCTTAGCGGGAGCTGACGGTACGCAGTATTTT.

The gene calls are TRBV28 and TRBJ2-4, with a weak D call TRBD1 (6 bases). The CDR3 sequence is 14 residues long. V was shortened by 5 bases and J by 1 base, with 9 bases between the two germline ends. The V gene's germline CDR1 is MDHEN and CDR2 SYDVKM. For the CDR3, the DNA is TGTGCCAGCAGTACAGGGTGGGCCAAAAACATTCAGTACTTC. Residues: CASSTGWAKNIQYF.

This chain uses TRBV7-2 with TRBJ1-1, with 7 bases that match TRBD1. The ends lost 5 bases at V and 5 bases at J; junction bases unmatched: 8. CDR1 and CDR2 (germline): SGHTA, FQGNSA. The CDR3 length is 14 residues. CDR3 coding DNA: TGTGCCAGCAGCCTTGGGTACAGGGGAACTGAAGCTTTCTTT. It encodes CASSLGYRGTEAFF. The entire variable domain, with the rest obtained from reference TRBV7-2 and TRBJ1-1, is as follows: GAGVSQSPSNKVTEKGKDVELRCDPISGHTALYWYRQSLGQGLEFLIYFQGNSAPDKSGLPSDRFSAERTGGSVSTLTIQRTQQEDSAVYLCASSLGYRGTEAFFGQGTRLTVV.

This chain connects TRBV7-8 to TRBJ1-4; 9 bases align to TRBD1. Germline assignment: CDR1 SGHVS and CDR2 FQNEAQ. V dropped 0 bases and J dropped 6; count of bases not matched to a gene: 2. This CDR3 has 15 residues. CDR3 DNA sequence: TGTGCCAGCAGCTTAGCACAGGGGGCATATGAAAAACTGTTTTTT. The encoded protein is CASSLAQGAYEKLFF.

This clone was counted once. The V and J genes are TRBV27 and TRBJ2-2; no clear D gene. Germline CDR1 and CDR2: MNHEY and SMNVEV (reference sequence). V lost 2 bases and J lost 0, with 7 bases in between. The CDR3 has 15 amino acids. The CDR3 DNA sequence: TGTGCCAGCAGTTTAGGTCGGTCGAACACCGGGGAGCTGTTTTTT. Translating it yields CASSLGRSNTGELFF.

The V call is TRBV7-9, the J call TRBJ2-2, with 8 bases aligning to TRBD1. V lost 5 bases to trimming and J lost 7 bases; unmatched junction nucleotides: 12. The CDR3 length is 16 residues. The germline V gene encodes CDR1 SEHNR and CDR2 FQNEAQ (reference sequence). The CDR3 reads CASSPPRTGWDGELFF. CDR3 in DNA: TGTGCCAGCAGCCCTCCCCGGACAGGGTGGGACGGGGAGCTGTTTTTT.

V and J are TRBV19 and TRBJ2-1; D may correspond to TRBD1 or TRBD2 (6 bases each). V lost 8 bases and J 8 bases, leaving 22 bases between the germline ends. This CDR3 contains 15 residues. Germline loops: CDR1 LNHDA, CDR2 SQIVND (reference sequence). The CDR3 DNA is TGTGCCAGTCAAACCCGGGGGCCCTTAAGCGATGAGCAGTTCTTC. Amino acids: CASQTRGPLSDEQFF.

The rearrangement joins TRBV2 to TRBJ2-7; 7 nucleotides line up with TRBD2. V shed 5 bases and J 6 bases; nucleotides not matched to a gene: 10. The CDR3 sequence is 14 residues long. Looked up from germline, CDR1 is SNHLY and CDR2 is FYNNEI. The CDR3 reads CASSRAGLPLEQYF. DNA of the CDR3: TGTGCCAGCAGTCGTGCGGGACTACCCCTCGAGCAGTACTTC.

This chain uses TRBV2 with TRBJ2-3; 8 bases fit TRBD2. V lost 2 bases to trimming and J lost 6 bases; unmatched junction nucleotides: 10. CDR1 is SNHLY and CDR2 is FYNNEI in the germline V gene. The CDR3 is 16 amino acids. In DNA form, the CDR3 reads TGTGCCAGCAGTGAATATGGTCTAGCGGGTGGTGATACGCAGTATTTT. Protein sequence: CASSEYGLAGGDTQYF. Supplemented by reference TRBV2 and TRBJ2-3, the full variable domain reads EPEVTQTPSHQVTQMGQEVILRCVPISNHLYFYWYRQILGQKVEFLVSFYNNEISEKSEIFDDQFSVERPDGSNFTLKIRSTKLEDSAMYFCASSEYGLAGGDTQYFGPGTRLTVL.

This clone was seen just once. The genes are TRBV9 and TRBJ2-6, with D uncertain. CDR1 and CDR2 (germline): SGDLS, YYNGEE. This CDR3 contains 14 residues. Trimming cost V 3 bases and J 4 bases, with 8 bases left between them. The chain's CDR3 is CASSGPEGANVLTF. CDR3 bases: TGTGCCAGCAGCGGTCCGGAGGGGGCCAACGTCCTGACTTTC.

Remarks on this clone: Other DNA sequences of this sample code for an identical CDR3. The V call is TRBV9, the J call TRBJ1-1, with D possibly TRBD1 on 5 matching bases. V was trimmed by 3 bases and J by 1 base, leaving 7 bases between them. The CDR3 covers 13 residues. Germline V CDR1 and CDR2: SGDLS, YYNGEE. The CDR3 DNA reads TGTGCCAGCAGCGCAACAGGGAACACTGAAGCTTTCTTT. Encoded protein: CASSATGNTEAFF.

The rearrangement uses TRBV7-9 and TRBJ2-1, with a weak D call TRBD2 (6 bases). Per germline, CDR1 SEHNR and CDR2 FQNEAQ (reference sequence). There are 17 residues in the CDR3. The germline V and J ends were trimmed by 5 bases and 8 bases, with 25 bases remaining between them. This CDR3 reads CASSARAPGSRMYEQFF. In nucleotides, the CDR3 is TGTGCCAGCAGCGCCCGGGCCCCCGGGAGTAGGATGTATGAGCAGTTCTTC.

This clone was counted a few times. Other DNA sequences in this specimen translate into the identical CDR3. The chain has TRBV7-9 and TRBJ2-2; D tentatively reads TRBD1 or TRBD2 (5 bases each). V was trimmed by 1 base and J by 5 bases, leaving 5 bases between them. The CDR3 covers 13 residues. Germline V gene lookup returns CDR1 SEHNR and CDR2 FQNEAQ (reference sequence). CDR3 coding DNA: TGTGCCAGCAGCTTAGGGGGGACCGGGGAGCTGTTTTTT. Translating it yields CASSLGGTGELFF.

J is TRBJ1-3 and V is TRBV9; 8 nucleotides agree with TRBD1. The V gene's germline CDR1 is SGDLS and CDR2 YYNGEE. The CDR3 runs to 15 residues. V lost 3 bases to trimming and J lost 1 base; unmatched junction nucleotides: 3. The chain's CDR3 is CASSGRQGSGNTIYF. The CDR3 DNA is TGTGCCAGCAGCGGGAGACAGGGGTCTGGAAACACCATATATTTT.

V usage is TRBV7-2 and J usage is TRBJ2-2; 9 bases agree with TRBD2. Germline V gives CDR1 SGHTA, CDR2 FQGNSA. The CDR3 extends over 16 amino acids. Trimming at V came to 3 bases and at J to 1 base, leaving 3 bases not matched to a gene. CDR3 nucleotide sequence: TGTGCCAGCAGCTTTTGGCGGGAGGGGAACACCGGGGAGCTGTTTTTT. Translation gives CASSFWREGNTGELFF.

The chain couples TRBV28 to TRBJ2-7; D remains ambiguous. Germline-derived CDR1 and CDR2 are MDHEN and SYDVKM. Trimming stripped 6 bases from V and 3 bases from J, with 15 bases between. CDR3 length: 14 residues. The DNA for the CDR3 is TGTGCCAGCAGCCGTCGTGGCAGCCACTACGAGCAGTACTTC. Protein product: CASSRRGSHYEQYF.

This clone was detected a few times. The chain joins TRBV7-9 to TRBJ1-5; weak D call: TRBD1 (6 bases). V lost 4 bases to trimming and J lost 4 bases, with 11 bases between them. The length of the CDR3 is 14 residues. Germline CDR1 reads SEHNR; CDR2 reads FQNEAQ (reference sequence). The CDR3 sequence is CASSSPQGNQPQHF. The CDR3 nucleotides are TGTGCCAGCAGCTCACCACAGGGAAATCAGCCCCAGCATTTT.

J is TRBJ1-1 and V is TRBV2; D perhaps matches TRBD1 (5 bases). Looked up from germline, CDR1 is SNHLY and CDR2 is FYNNEI. The CDR3 is 17 amino acids. The germline V and J ends were trimmed by 7 bases and 1 base, with 22 bases remaining between them. The CDR3 DNA reads TGTGCCAGCAACGAACTCCTCCCCAGACAGCCGAACACTGAAGCTTTCTTT. It is translated as CASNELLPRQPNTEAFF.

Of note for this clone: The same CDR3 can be traced to other DNA sequences in this sample. J is TRBJ2-3 and V is TRBV7-9, with 7 bases identical to TRBD2. After removal of 5 bases from V and 0 bases from J, the junction contained 5 bases not matched to a gene. Germline V lookup: CDR1 SEHNR, CDR2 FQNEAQ (reference sequence). The CDR3 length is 15 residues. DNA of the CDR3: TGTGCCAGCAGCCCCAGCGGGATTAGCACAGATACGCAGTATTTT. As protein: CASSPSGISTDTQYF.

This chain uses TRBV5-1 with TRBJ2-1; D remains unclear. V gave up 9 bases and J gave up 8 bases, with 18 bases separating them. Germline V gene data show CDR1 as SGHRS and CDR2 as YFSETQ. This CDR3 region has 13 residues. CDR3 region: CATGASRLDEQFF. The CDR3 coding sequence is TGCGCCACCGGAGCCAGCAGACTGGATGAGCAGTTCTTC. Combining the CDR3 with reference TRBV5-1 and TRBJ2-1 gives the whole variable domain KAGVTQTPRYLIKTRGQQVTLSCSPISGHRSVSWYQQTPGQGLQFLFEYFSETQRNKGNFPGRFSGRQFSNSRSEMNVSTLELGDSALYLCATGASRLDEQFFGPGTRLTVL.

In the case of this clone: The same CDR3 arises from other DNA sequences in this sample as well. V and J are TRBV27 and TRBJ1-5; D not resolved. From germline, CDR1 is MNHEY and CDR2 SMNVEV (reference sequence). The CDR3 spans 14 residues. V shed 4 bases and J shed 4 bases, with 11 bases lying between them. The CDR3 DNA reads as TGTGCCAGCAGTTGGGCGGGAGGAAATCAGCCCCAGCATTTT. This gives the protein CASSWAGGNQPQHF.

This clone was seen once. The chain links TRBV10-3 to TRBJ2-6, with a possible D match to TRBD2 (6 bases). Germline V CDR1 and CDR2: ENHRY, SYGVKD. Trimming removed 4 bases from V and 1 base from J, with 14 bases in between. The CDR3 extends over 17 amino acids. The CDR3 nucleotides read TGTGCCATCAGTGTCGACGGAGGGATATCTGGGGCCAACGTCCTGACTTTC. It encodes CAISVDGGISGANVLTF.